This TCR beta chain appears in the sequencing data of a study of shared clonotypes between healthy human individuals. This clone was counted between two and nine times. TCRdb's table, derived via immunoSEQ multiplex PCR, lists solely in-frame clones and lacks some. The sample holds fewer than 850,000 clones; more than 70% are singletons and the top ten take around 1.8%. Trimming removed 6 bases at V and 4 bases at J, with 18 bases between. Germline assignment: CDR1 MNHEY and CDR2 SVGAGI. The length of the CDR3 is 15 residues. The sample taken for sequencing was memory CD4+ T cells sorted from blood. Noted subset: CD45RA-negative fraction. The receptor was derived from a woman under 40 in good health. V is TRBV6-5 and J is TRBJ1-2, with D unclear. The CDR3: CASRPTKEGIYGYTF. CDR3 sequence (DNA): TGTGCCAGCAGACCTACCAAGGAGGGAATCTATGGCTACACCTTC.